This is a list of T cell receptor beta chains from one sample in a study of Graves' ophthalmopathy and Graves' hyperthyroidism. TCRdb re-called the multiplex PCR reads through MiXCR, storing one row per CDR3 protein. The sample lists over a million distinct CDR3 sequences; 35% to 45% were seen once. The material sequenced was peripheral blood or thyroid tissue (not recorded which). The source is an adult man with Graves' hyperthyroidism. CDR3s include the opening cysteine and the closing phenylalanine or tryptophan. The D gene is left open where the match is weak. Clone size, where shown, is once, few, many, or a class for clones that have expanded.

TGTGCCAGCAGCACGCCGGGACAGGCTCGAGGATCACCCCTCCACTTT CASSTPGQARGSPLHF TRBD1 TRBV11-2 16 TRBJ1-6 -
TGTGCCAGCAGCCTTACTAGCGCGGTCTACGAGCAGTACTTC CASSLTSAVYEQYF TRBD2 TRBV7-8 14 TRBJ2-7 many
TGTGCCAGCAGCCGAGGGGGACACCAGAACTCCTACGAGCAGTACTTC CASSRGGHQNSYEQYF - TRBV7-2 16 TRBJ2-7 -
TGTGCCACGGACAGGGAGAGGGGCAATCAGCCCCAGCATTTT CATDRERGNQPQHF TRBD1 TRBV19 14 TRBJ1-5 many
TGTGCCAGCAGTCCCGACAGGGCTTCGCAAGAGACCCAGTACTTC CASSPDRASQETQYF TRBD1 TRBV12-3/TRBV12-4 15 TRBJ2-5 many
TGTGCCAGCAGCCAAGGTCAGGGGAAACACGAGCAGTACTTC CASSQGQGKHEQYF - TRBV3-1 14 TRBJ2-7 few
TGTGCCAGCAGCTTGGCAGGGTACGCGAGGATCTCCTACGAGCAGTACTTC CASSLAGYARISYEQYF - TRBV7-9 17 TRBJ2-7 few
TGTGCCAGTAAGGACAGGGATTTCCAGCCCCAGCATTTT CASKDRDFQPQHF TRBD1 TRBV19 13 TRBJ1-5 -
TGTGCCAGCAGTACCGAAACTAGCAGAATGACCGGGGAGCTGTTTTTT CASSTETSRMTGELFF - TRBV12-3/TRBV12-4 16 TRBJ2-2 once
TGCGCCAGCAGCGGGGGACTAGGATTTACCTACGAGCAGTACTTC CASSGGLGFTYEQYF TRBD2 TRBV5-1 15 TRBJ2-7 -
TGTGCCGGCAGTGGAGGGGGTAGAGGCTACACCTTC CAGSGGGRGYTF - TRBV28 12 TRBJ1-2 once
TGTGCCAGCAGCTTGGGGCCGACAATGGAATACGAGCAGTACTTC CASSLGPTMEYEQYF - TRBV5-8 15 TRBJ2-7 -
TGTGCCAGCAGCTTAGGGTTCCAAGGGATAGAGACCCAGTACTTC CASSLGFQGIETQYF - TRBV7-8 15 TRBJ2-5 many
TGTGCCAGCTCGTCGACAGGGTCGGATCAGCCCCAGCATTTT CASSSTGSDQPQHF TRBD1 TRBV11-2 14 TRBJ1-5 -
TGCAGCGGTGCAGGGACAGGCACCTACGAGCAGTACTTC CSGAGTGTYEQYF TRBD1 TRBV29-1 13 TRBJ2-7 -
TGTGCCAGCAGCTTGAGTGGGGACTGGCAGTCCTACGAGCAGTACTTC CASSLSGDWQSYEQYF - TRBV7-8 16 TRBJ2-7 few
TGCAGTGCGATCCTACCCCCGACAGCGAACACCGGGGAGCTGTTTTTT CSAILPPTANTGELFF - TRBV20-1 16 TRBJ2-2 few
TGTGCCAGCAGTTTGTTGAAGACAGGGGGCCCCTCCGAGCAGTACTTC CASSLLKTGGPSEQYF TRBD1 TRBV2 16 TRBJ2-7 -
TGTGCCAGCAGCGATGAACCTAATTATGGCTACACCTTC CASSDEPNYGYTF - TRBV5-6 13 TRBJ1-2 few
TGCAGTGCTATATCCGGGCAGGGGGGGGTTTCACCCCTCCACTTT CSAISGQGGVSPLHF TRBD1 TRBV20-1 15 TRBJ1-6 few
TGTGCCATCAGTGTTCCAGGGGGGACGAACACTGAAGCTTTCTTT CAISVPGGTNTEAFF TRBD1 TRBV10-3 15 TRBJ1-1 -
TGTGCCAGCAGTTCCCCCTCGTCAGCCTACGAGCAGTACTTC CASSSPSSAYEQYF - TRBV12-3/TRBV12-4 14 TRBJ2-7 many
TGTGCCAGCAGTTTGGGGACAGGGTATGAAAAACTGTTTTTT CASSLGTGYEKLFF TRBD1 TRBV12-3/TRBV12-4 14 TRBJ1-4 few
TGTGCCAGCAGCGCCCTGGGGGGGCCCCAAGAGACCCAGTACTTC CASSALGGPQETQYF - TRBV6-5 15 TRBJ2-5 few
TGCGCCAGCAGCCCACAGGGATATTTAAACTACGAGCAGTACTTC CASSPQGYLNYEQYF - TRBV7-9 15 TRBJ2-7 -
TGTGCCAGTAGCCCAGGGCGGACAGGGACTTTTTTT CASSPGRTGTFF TRBD1 TRBV19 12 TRBJ1-4 many
TGTGCCATCAGTAGGGCAGAGTTGGAGCAGTACTTC CAISRAELEQYF - TRBV10-3 12 TRBJ2-7 -
TGTGCCTGGAGTCGCGCAGGGGGAAATTCACCCCTCCACTTT CAWSRAGGNSPLHF TRBD1 TRBV11-2 14 TRBJ1-6 few
TGTGCCAGCAGTTCCAGGGTCTTATCCTCCTACGAGCAGTACTTC CASSSRVLSSYEQYF - TRBV9 15 TRBJ2-7 few
TGTGCCAGCTCGCGCTTCCGAGAGACCCAGTACTTC CASSRFRETQYF - TRBV28 12 TRBJ2-5 few
TGTGCCAGCAGCTTAGTGGGACGAGCGAACACCGGGGAGCTGTTTTTT CASSLVGRANTGELFF - TRBV7-2 16 TRBJ2-2 -
TGTGCCAGCAGTTTACGAGCAAGTAACTATGGCTACACCTTC CASSLRASNYGYTF - TRBV6-5 14 TRBJ1-2 -
TGCAGTGCTACCGCCGCCCTCAGCGTAGAGACACCCCTCCACTTT CSATAALSVETPLHF - TRBV20-1 15 TRBJ1-6 many
TGTGCCAGCAGCTCGGTCTGGGGGGCTGAAGCTTTCTTT CASSSVWGAEAFF - TRBV11-3 13 TRBJ1-1 many
TGTGCCAGTAGTTTGTGGGGCAGCTACAATGAGCAGTTCTTC CASSLWGSYNEQFF - TRBV19 14 TRBJ2-1 few
TGTGCCAACACCCGGTTTGGGGATACGCAGTATTTT CANTRFGDTQYF - TRBV2 12 TRBJ2-3 -
TGCAGCGGACTCTGGGGACAGGCCACTGAAGCTTTCTTT CSGLWGQATEAFF TRBD1 TRBV29-1 13 TRBJ1-1 many
TGTGCCAGCAGTCGGCTCTCTGGAAACACCATATATTTT CASSRLSGNTIYF - TRBV6-5 13 TRBJ1-3 many
TGTGCCAGTAGTGTCTCGGGTGTCCGTCCGAACACTGAAGCTTTCTTT CASSVSGVRPNTEAFF - TRBV19 16 TRBJ1-1 -
TGTGCCATCACCCCAGACAGGGGAATCTACGAGCAGTACTTC CAITPDRGIYEQYF TRBD1 TRBV10-3 14 TRBJ2-7 -
TGCAGTGCTCGATCGAACACTGAAGCTTTCTTT CSARSNTEAFF - TRBV20-1 11 TRBJ1-1 -
TGTGCCAGCAGCTTGGGCAGGGAGAAGCCCCAGCATTTT CASSLGREKPQHF - TRBV5-6 13 TRBJ1-5 many
TGCGCCAGCAGTGAGCCGGACAGGCCGGGCATCCACGAGCAGTACTTC CASSEPDRPGIHEQYF TRBD1 TRBV10-2 16 TRBJ2-7 few
TGTGCCAGCAGCTTAACGCCGGGACAGGCTAATGAAAAACTGTTTTTT CASSLTPGQANEKLFF TRBD1 TRBV7-9 16 TRBJ1-4 once
TGTGCCAGCAGTTGGGTCAAGGCTACGCAGCCCCAGCATTTT CASSWVKATQPQHF - TRBV6-2/TRBV6-3 14 TRBJ1-5 -
TGCGCCAGCAGCCATCGACAGGGCCCCTCCTACGAGCAGTACTTC CASSHRQGPSYEQYF TRBD1 TRBV7-2 15 TRBJ2-7 -
TGCAGTGCTAGAGATAATAGGAAAGCTTTCTTT CSARDNRKAFF - TRBV20-1 11 TRBJ1-1 many
TGTGCCAGCAGTGTTAGCGGAAGCACAGATACGCAGTATTTT CASSVSGSTDTQYF - TRBV25-1 14 TRBJ2-3 -